This T cell receptor (delta chain) was recorded in a study of gamma delta lymphoproliferative disorders and STAT genes. Overall study context: Delta-chain libraries followed the EuroClonality-NGS standard operating procedure.

Study-wide results and caveats: Patient-control comparisons may be limited by differing T cell maturation stages.

The receptor sequences were amplified from genomic DNA of peripheral blood mononuclear cells. The sample holds a few counts of this clone. Its antigen is currently unknown. This is likely an artifact of a read error, given a far larger clone one base away. Other DNA sequences in the same sample also yield this CDR3. This CDR3 spans 15 amino acids. V dropped 0 bases and J dropped 5 bases, with 19 bases sitting between them. CDR1 is TVYSNPD and CDR2 is GDNSRS in the germline V gene (reference sequence). TCRdb re-identified clones in the multiplex PCR reads via CATT. The sample includes just over 1,500 delta-chain clones, 1.5% to 2% of them seen just once.

The sequenced sample was blood. The chain employs TRDV3 and TRDJ1; D call uncertain. As TCRdb names no J gene, one was assigned here on the basis of a DNA match to germline. This clonotype originated in a human donor in good health. CDR3 region: CAFSMPVESLDKLIF. The CDR3 bases are TGTGCCTTTAGTATGCCGGTAGAGTCGCTAGATAAACTCATCTTT.